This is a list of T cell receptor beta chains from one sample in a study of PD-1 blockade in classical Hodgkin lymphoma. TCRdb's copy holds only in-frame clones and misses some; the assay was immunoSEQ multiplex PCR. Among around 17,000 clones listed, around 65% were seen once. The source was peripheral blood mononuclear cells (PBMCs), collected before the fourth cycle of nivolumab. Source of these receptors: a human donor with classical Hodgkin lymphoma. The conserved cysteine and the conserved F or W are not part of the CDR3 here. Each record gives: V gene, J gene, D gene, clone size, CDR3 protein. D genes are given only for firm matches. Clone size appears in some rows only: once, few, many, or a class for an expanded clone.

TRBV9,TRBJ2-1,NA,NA,ASSVMLTNEQF
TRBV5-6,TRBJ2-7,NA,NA,ASSLVLGGGLYEQY
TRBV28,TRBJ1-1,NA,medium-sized,ASSPGYGTEAF
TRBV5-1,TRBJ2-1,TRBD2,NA,ASSLGSTSGGGNEQF
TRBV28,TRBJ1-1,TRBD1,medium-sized,ASSLQQGALNTEAF
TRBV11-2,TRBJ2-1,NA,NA,ASSLDNEQF
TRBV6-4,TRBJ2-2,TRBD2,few,ASSVELAGGAGELF
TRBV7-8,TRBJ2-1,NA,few,ASSWGPAGEQF
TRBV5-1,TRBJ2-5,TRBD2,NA,ASSFSGSRQETQY
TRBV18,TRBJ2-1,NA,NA,ASSPPQGRYNEQF
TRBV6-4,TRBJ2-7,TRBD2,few,ASSVPRTSGEQY
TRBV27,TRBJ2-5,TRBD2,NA,ASSLETSGSRETQY
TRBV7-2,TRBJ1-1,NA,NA,ASSPRSSGPNTEAF
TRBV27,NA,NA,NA,ASSLGNYYEQY
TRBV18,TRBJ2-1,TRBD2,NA,ASSSRTSGRGDEQF
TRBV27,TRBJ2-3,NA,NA,ASSSQDFPADTQY
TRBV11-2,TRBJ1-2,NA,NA,ASSRVTVFGYT
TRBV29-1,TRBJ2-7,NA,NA,SVEVRGDAAYEQY
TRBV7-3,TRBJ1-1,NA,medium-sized,ASSLVVTGNTEAF
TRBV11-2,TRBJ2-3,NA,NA,ASSQSADTQY
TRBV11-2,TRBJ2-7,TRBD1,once,ASSLEVTGPYEQY
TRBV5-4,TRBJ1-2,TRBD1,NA,ASSSGTGENYGYT
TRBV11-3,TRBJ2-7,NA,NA,ASSPSDSYEQY
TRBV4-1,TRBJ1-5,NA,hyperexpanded,ASSHAFNSNQPQH
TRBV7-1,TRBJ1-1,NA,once,ASSLRRGTEAF
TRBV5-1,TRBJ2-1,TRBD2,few,ASSGNSGTSSYNEQF
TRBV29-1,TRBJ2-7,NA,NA,SVAPFGAYYEQY
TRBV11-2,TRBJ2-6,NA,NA,ASSGPQGGSGANVLT
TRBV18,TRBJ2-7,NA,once,ASSPPGVPVEQY
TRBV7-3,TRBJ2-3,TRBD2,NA,ASSLMAGATDTQY
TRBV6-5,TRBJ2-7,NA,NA,ASSTPDGSYEQY
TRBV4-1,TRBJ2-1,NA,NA,ASSQVRSSYNEQF
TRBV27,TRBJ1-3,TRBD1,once,ASSPWTGSFSGNTIY
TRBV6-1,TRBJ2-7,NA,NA,ASSDQPYSSYEQY
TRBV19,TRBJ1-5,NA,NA,ASSVTGFGQPQH
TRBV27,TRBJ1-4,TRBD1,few,ASTRGLGEKLF
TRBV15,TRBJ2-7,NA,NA,ATSRDWVEGAAEQY
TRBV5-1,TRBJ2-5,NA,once,ASSISRGKEQY
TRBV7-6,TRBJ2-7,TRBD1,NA,ASSLEAGGTYEQY
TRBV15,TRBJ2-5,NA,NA,ATSRDRLGETQY
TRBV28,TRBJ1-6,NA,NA,ASSLSLGNSPLH
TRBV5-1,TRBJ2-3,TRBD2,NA,ASSLELAGVGSDTQY
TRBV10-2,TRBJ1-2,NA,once,ASMRDDYGYT
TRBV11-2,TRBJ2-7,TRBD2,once,ASSFPGLVAYEQY
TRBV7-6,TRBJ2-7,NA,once,ASSLATDYEQY
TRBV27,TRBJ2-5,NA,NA,VSSFESGRETQY
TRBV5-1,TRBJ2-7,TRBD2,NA,ASSRRTSGISSYEQY
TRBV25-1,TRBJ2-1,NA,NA,ASGAGGNEQF
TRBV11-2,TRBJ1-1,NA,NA,ASSLHVDTEAF
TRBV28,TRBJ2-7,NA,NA,ASSFGSYEQY
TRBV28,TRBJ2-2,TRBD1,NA,ASSSWTGGDTGELF
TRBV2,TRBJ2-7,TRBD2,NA,ASNREGYEQY
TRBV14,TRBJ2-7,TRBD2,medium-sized,ASSQDTSGRPFYEQY
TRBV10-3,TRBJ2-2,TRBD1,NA,ATSETGVSNTGELF
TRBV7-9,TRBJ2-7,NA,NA,ASSPYVYEQY
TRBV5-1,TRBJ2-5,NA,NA,ASRLGSKETQY